This T cell receptor (beta chain) was captured by sequencing in a study of cytomegalovirus exposure and HLA in healthy donors. The PCR was carried out with 60 Vbeta primers and 13 Jbeta primers. Clones were sequenced by immunoSEQ multiplex PCR, and TCRdb holds only the in-frame ones, with some missing. This table holds under 95,000 clones, around 74% found once. With 1 base removed from V and 5 bases from J, the gap between germline ends came to 8 bases. The CDR3 covers 14 residues. CDR1 SEHNR and CDR2 FQNEAQ come from the germline V gene (reference sequence). The sequence came from a boy aged 10-17 years in good health and CMV-seronegative. The V gene is TRBV7-9, the J gene TRBJ2-2; unclear D gene. The sequenced material came from PBMCs. The CDR3 region is CASSLGLYTGELFF. The CDR3 DNA reads as TGTGCCAGCAGCTTAGGACTGTATACCGGGGAGCTGTTTTTT.